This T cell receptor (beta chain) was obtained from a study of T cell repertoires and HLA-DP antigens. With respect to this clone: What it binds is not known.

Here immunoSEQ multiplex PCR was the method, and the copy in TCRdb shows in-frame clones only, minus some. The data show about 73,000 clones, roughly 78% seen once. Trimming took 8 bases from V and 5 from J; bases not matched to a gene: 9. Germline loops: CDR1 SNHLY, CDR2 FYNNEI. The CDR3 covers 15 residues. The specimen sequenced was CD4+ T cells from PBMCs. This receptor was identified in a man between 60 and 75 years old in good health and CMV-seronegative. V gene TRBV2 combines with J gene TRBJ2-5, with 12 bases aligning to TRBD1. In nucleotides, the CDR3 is TGTGCCAGCCGCGTGGGGACAGGGGGCGGTGAGACCCAGTACTTC. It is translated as CASRVGTGGGETQYF.